A single sample gave rise to the 23 T cell receptor beta chains below, sequenced in a study of T cell responses to AZD1222 COVID-19 vaccine. Clones were read by immunoSEQ multiplex PCR, and TCRdb kept only the in-frame ones, dropping some. Found here are about 84,000 clones, around nine tenths of them singletons; the top ten hold about 1.4%. This sample comprised peripheral blood, obtained on day 0 of AZD1222 vaccination. Receptors originate from an adult in good health.

V and J are TRBV10-2 and TRBJ1-4; D call uncertain. Deletions cut 0 bases from V and 8 bases from J, with 7 bases between. The CDR3 consists of 13 residues. Germline CDR1 reads WSHSY; CDR2 reads SAAADI. The CDR3 bases are TGCGCCAGCAGTGAGTCGGGTGGAGAAAAACTGTTTTTT. This translates into CASSESGGEKLFF.

This clone came up once. The rearrangement links TRBV9 to TRBJ1-3; 7 positions match TRBD1. V trimming: 7 bases; J trimming: 0 bases; junction bases outside the gene matches: 7. The CDR3 length is 15 residues. Germline CDR1 SGDLS, CDR2 YYNGEE. The CDR3 bases are TGTGCCAGCTCCGGACAGGCCTTCTCTGGAAACACCATATATTTT. This codes for CASSGQAFSGNTIYF.

The chain is built from TRBV5-1 and TRBJ2-1; D ambiguous. CDR3 length: 15 amino acids. Germline values: CDR1 SGHRS, CDR2 YFSETQ. Trimming shortened V by 0 bases and J by 1 base, and 8 bases separated the two germline ends. CDR3 bases: TGCGCCAGCAGCTTGGGGCTACTATCCTACAATGAGCAGTTCTTC. This translates into CASSLGLLSYNEQFF.

The genes are TRBV30 and TRBJ1-2; D is uncertain. This CDR3 is 18 amino acids long. Germline CDR1 reads GTSNPN; CDR2 reads SVGIG (reference sequence). V shed 2 bases and J shed 1 base, with 23 bases lying between them. The CDR3 protein is CAWSYELLDPANNYGYTF. The CDR3 nucleotides are TGTGCCTGGAGTTACGAGTTACTTGACCCTGCGAATAACTATGGCTACACCTTC.

The chain couples TRBV19 to TRBJ2-3; 13 bases fit TRBD2. The CDR3 is 18 residues long. J gave up 5 bases and V 0 bases, and 8 bases lay outside the gene matches. CDR1 and CDR2 from the germline V gene are LNHDA and SQIVND (reference sequence). The CDR3, as DNA: TGTGCCAGTAGTATAGAGCGGACTAGCGGGGGCGTGGGAGATACGCAGTATTTT. Its translation: CASSIERTSGGVGDTQYF.

The chain couples TRBV5-1 to TRBJ1-2, with TRBD1 as a possible D gene (6 bases). The CDR3 extends over 15 amino acids. The V gene's germline CDR1 is SGHRS and CDR2 YFSETQ. With 7 bases removed from V and 8 bases from J, the gap between germline ends came to 24 bases. Here the CDR3 reads CASRWTAGPDEGYTF. CDR3 DNA: TGCGCCAGCCGATGGACAGCCGGGCCCGACGAGGGCTACACCTTC.

The chain links TRBV7-6 to TRBJ1-2, with 7 bases lining up with TRBD1. This CDR3 is 13 amino acids long. The trim removed 2 bases at V and 5 bases at J, leaving 2 bases unmatched. Germline lookup yields CDR1 SGHVS and CDR2 FNYEAQ. The CDR3 is CASSLNRGYGYTF. The CDR3 nucleotides read TGTGCCAGCAGCTTAAACAGGGGATATGGCTACACCTTC.

CDR3 sequence: CASSLAGGQFF. The CDR3 nucleotides are TGTGCCAGCAGCCTAGCTGGTGGGCAGTTCTTC. This rearrangement joins TRBV2 to TRBJ2-1, with D perhaps TRBD2 (5 bases). The CDR3 covers 11 residues. The V gene lost 6 bases and the J gene lost 12 bases, with 12 bases spanning the gap. Germline V gives CDR1 SNHLY, CDR2 FYNNEI. Using reference TRBV2 and TRBJ2-1 for the parts outside the CDR3, the full variable domain is EPEVTQTPSHQVTQMGQEVILRCVPISNHLYFYWYRQILGQKVEFLVSFYNNEISEKSEIFDDQFSVERPDGSNFTLKIRSTKLEDSAMYFCASSLAGGQFFGPGTRLTVL.

V gene TRBV5-1 combines with J gene TRBJ2-4, with D tentatively TRBD2 (5 bases). CDR3 length: 15 amino acids. Trimming left V 0 bases short and J 3 bases short, with 10 bases between. CDR1 and CDR2 (germline): SGHRS, YFSETQ. CDR3 coding DNA: TGCGCCAGCAGCTTGGGGCCAGAGGGCAAAAACATTCAGTACTTC. Translating gives CASSLGPEGKNIQYF. Full variable domain (remainder filled in from reference TRBV5-1 and TRBJ2-4): KAGVTQTPRYLIKTRGQQVTLSCSPISGHRSVSWYQQTPGQGLQFLFEYFSETQRNKGNFPGRFSGRQFSNSRSEMNVSTLELGDSALYLCASSLGPEGKNIQYFGAGTRLSVL.

A word on this clone: An end of the junction differs from the germline gene, which may be a read error. This chain joins TRBV2 and TRBJ2-2; D perhaps matches TRBD1 (6 bases). This CDR3 has 12 amino acids. Germline V gene data show CDR1 as SNHLY and CDR2 as FYNNEI. In DNA, the CDR3 is TGTGCCAGTTCCCGGGACACGGGGGAGCTGTTTTTT. It encodes CASSRDTGELFF.

This sequence joins TRBV4-1 and TRBJ2-3; weak D call: TRBD2 (7 bases). The V and J ends lost 4 bases and 2 bases respectively, with 22 bases between them. Germline V gene data show CDR1 as MGHRA and CDR2 as YSYEKL. This CDR3 is 18 amino acids long. The CDR3 loop reads CASSRQPGGLLTTDTQYF. The DNA of the CDR3 is TGCGCCAGCAGCCGCCAACCCGGGGGGCTCCTAACCACAGATACGCAGTATTTT.

This rearrangement joins TRBV10-3 to TRBJ2-1, with D unresolved. V shed 2 bases and J shed 0 bases, with 5 bases lying between them. CDR3 length: 14 amino acids. The germline V gene has CDR1 ENHRY and CDR2 SYGVKD. The CDR3, as DNA: TGTGCCATCAGTGAGGGCGGCTCCTACAATGAGCAGTTCTTC. This gives the protein CAISEGGSYNEQFF.

This chain joins TRBV14 and TRBJ2-6; D gene uncertain. Trimming removed 4 bases at V and 0 bases at J, with 4 bases between. Germline V gene data show CDR1 as SGHDN and CDR2 as FVKESK. This CDR3 spans 14 amino acids. The CDR3 is CASSLRSGANVLTF. In nucleotides, the CDR3 is TGTGCCAGCAGCCTTCGCTCTGGGGCCAACGTCCTGACTTTC.

This sequence joins TRBV19 and TRBJ1-2; unclear D gene. With 3 bases removed from V and 6 bases from J, the gap between germline ends came to 11 bases. The germline V gene has CDR1 LNHDA and CDR2 SQIVND (reference sequence). The CDR3 totals 13 residues. The CDR3 spells CASSIGGRHGYTF. DNA of the CDR3: TGTGCCAGTAGTATCGGTGGACGCCATGGCTACACCTTC.

The chain recombines TRBV5-1 with TRBJ1-4, with D perhaps TRBD1 (5 bases). This CDR3 comprises 14 residues. Trimming removed 6 bases from V and 7 bases from J, with 16 bases in between. The germline V gene encodes CDR1 SGHRS and CDR2 YFSETQ. CDR3 in DNA: TGCGCCAGCAACCAGGGAGATCATAGTGAAAAACTGTTTTTT. Its translation is CASNQGDHSEKLFF.

This chain joins TRBV2 and TRBJ2-7; a weak D match, TRBD1 (5 bases). CDR1 and CDR2 from the germline V gene are SNHLY and FYNNEI. V was shortened by 6 bases and J by 2 bases, with 11 bases between the two germline ends. This CDR3 is 13 amino acids long. In DNA form, the CDR3 reads TGTGCCAGCAGAGACGACAGAACCTACGAGCAGTACTTC. Its translation is CASRDDRTYEQYF.

The CDR3 spells CASSPDGIRNTEAFF. The CDR3 bases are TGTGCCAGCAGCCCGGACGGCATTCGGAACACTGAAGCTTTCTTT. The genes are TRBV7-3 and TRBJ1-1; D remains ambiguous. Trimming pared 5 bases from V and 1 base from J, leaving 14 bases between. CDR1 and CDR2 (germline): SGHTA, FQGTGA. The CDR3 length is 15 residues.

This clone was counted between two and nine times. The CDR3 DNA is TGTGCCAGCAGCCAGGCACTAGCGAACTCCTACAATGAGCAGTTCTTC. Its protein is CASSQALANSYNEQFF. The V and J genes are TRBV4-2 and TRBJ2-1; TRBD2 matches at 7 bases. Trimming at V came to 3 bases and at J to 0 bases, leaving 5 bases not matched to a gene. Per germline, CDR1 LGHNA and CDR2 YNFKEQ. The CDR3 covers 16 residues.

This chain links TRBV19 with TRBJ2-1; 7 bases align to TRBD2. The CDR3 runs 17 residues. Looked up from germline, CDR1 is LNHDA and CDR2 is SQIVND (reference sequence). With 0 bases clipped from V and 6 bases from J, the junction kept 11 bases outside the gene matches. CDR3 sequence: CASSIEGRTGGRNEQFF. CDR3 in DNA: TGTGCCAGTAGTATAGAGGGTCGGACGGGAGGACGCAATGAGCAGTTCTTC.

This chain links TRBV18 with TRBJ2-3; D unclear. Germline V gives CDR1 KGHSH, CDR2 LQKENI. The CDR3 contains 15 residues. Trimming cost V 5 bases and J 0 bases, with 12 bases left between them. DNA of the CDR3: TGTGCCAGCTCAGACGGCGGCTATAGCACAGATACGCAGTATTTT. Its translation: CASSDGGYSTDTQYF.

The V call is TRBV7-9, the J call TRBJ1-1; D remains unclear. V lost 2 bases and J lost 1, with 8 bases in between. Germline V gene lookup returns CDR1 SEHNR and CDR2 FQNEAQ (reference sequence). The CDR3 has 14 residues. The CDR3 DNA sequence: TGTGCCAGCAGCTTAAACTCTCAGAACACTGAAGCTTTCTTT. Amino acids: CASSLNSQNTEAFF.

The rearrangement links TRBV19 to TRBJ1-5; D unresolved. The CDR3 has 14 residues. V was shortened by 0 bases and J by 3 bases, with 6 bases between the two germline ends. Germline CDR1 is LNHDA and CDR2 is SQIVND (reference sequence). The CDR3 reads CASSIDRINQPQHF. The CDR3 DNA sequence: TGTGCCAGTAGTATAGACAGAATCAATCAGCCCCAGCATTTT.

The chain couples TRBV5-1 to TRBJ1-5, with D possibly being TRBD1 (5 bases). Germline assignment: CDR1 SGHRS and CDR2 YFSETQ. Between the trimmed V and J ends, which lost 4 bases and 2 bases, there was a span of 16 bases. CDR3 length equals 16 residues. CDR3 amino acids: CASSLGTVGGNQPQHF. CDR3 DNA: TGCGCCAGCAGCCTTGGGACTGTCGGGGGCAATCAGCCCCAGCATTTT.